A single sample gave rise to the 21 T cell receptor beta chains below, sequenced in a study of blood T cell repertoires in COVID-19. Libraries were prepared by immunoSEQ multiplex PCR; TCRdb keeps only in-frame clonotypes and omits some of them. The top ten clones hold 7.2% of a sample with 150,000 or so clones, 80% to 90% of them seen once. Material: peripheral blood. Every receptor here comes from a woman in her fifties or sixties in a cohort sampled during active or convalescent COVID-19.

The chain employs TRBV19 and TRBJ1-5, with TRBD1 matching over 8 bases. V lost 3 bases, J lost 2 bases, and 6 bases stayed unmatched. The CDR3 runs to 16 residues. Germline CDR1 and CDR2: LNHDA and SQIVND (reference sequence). The DNA for the CDR3 is TGTGCCAGTAGTATTCTCGGGACAGGAGGCAATCAGCCCCAGCATTTT. Amino acids: CASSILGTGGNQPQHF. Full variable domain (remainder filled in from reference TRBV19 and TRBJ1-5): DGGITQSPKYLFRKEGQNVTLSCEQNLNHDAMYWYRQDPGQGLRLIYYSQIVNDFQKGDIAEGYSVSREKKESFPLTVTSAQKNPTAFYLCASSILGTGGNQPQHFGDGTRLSIL.

The chain uses TRBV12-3 or TRBV12-4 and TRBJ1-2, with TRBD1 identical over 9 bases. This CDR3 region has 13 residues. J was trimmed by 6 bases and V by 6 bases; bases with no gene match: 5. For the CDR3, the DNA is TGTGCCAGCAGCCCACAGGGGGCGGATGGCTACACCTTC. Its translation is CASSPQGADGYTF.

This chain connects TRBV30 to TRBJ1-4; 8 nucleotides align to TRBD1. V lost 2 bases to trimming and J lost 8 bases; unmatched junction nucleotides: 7. The CDR3 totals 14 residues. The V gene's germline CDR1 is GTSNPN and CDR2 SVGIG (reference sequence). CDR3 region: CAWSQTGVREKLFF. In DNA form, the CDR3 reads TGTGCCTGGAGTCAGACAGGGGTGAGGGAAAAACTGTTTTTT. Variable domain in full (rest from reference TRBV30 and TRBJ1-4): SQTIHQWPATLVQPVGSPLSLECTVEGTSNPNLYWYRQAAGRGLQLLFYSVGIGQISSEVPQNLSASRPQDRQFILSSKKLLLSDSGFYLCAWSQTGVREKLFFGSGTQLSVL.

The chain couples TRBV3-1 (or the pseudogene TRBV3-2) to TRBJ2-6, with D unresolved. This CDR3 has 14 amino acids. Germline V gene data show CDR1 as LGHDT and CDR2 as YNNKEL (reference sequence). Trimming shortened V by 0 bases and J by 9 bases, and 9 bases separated the two germline ends. The CDR3 DNA reads as TGTGCCAGCAGCCAAGAAGTCGGGTACAACGTCCTGACTTTC. Translation gives CASSQEVGYNVLTF.

The V gene is TRBV18, the J gene TRBJ2-7, with TRBD2 matching over 8 bases. The CDR3 consists of 14 residues. V lost 3 bases to trimming and J lost 2 bases; unmatched junction nucleotides: 3. Germline-derived CDR1 and CDR2 are KGHSH and LQKENI. This CDR3 reads CASSPRGEPYEQYF. The CDR3 DNA reads TGTGCCAGCTCACCGCGGGGGGAACCCTACGAGCAGTACTTC.

The V gene is TRBV12-5, the J gene TRBJ1-1, with 9 bases fitting TRBD1. This CDR3 contains 15 residues. The germline V gene encodes CDR1 LGHNT and CDR2 FRNRAP. The V segment lost 6 bases and the J segment 3 bases; nucleotides outside the gene matches: 8. The CDR3 spells CASGTTGGFYTEAFF. The CDR3 nucleotides are TGTGCTAGTGGAACAACAGGGGGCTTTTACACTGAAGCTTTCTTT. Supplemented by reference TRBV12-5 and TRBJ1-1, the full variable domain reads DARVTQTPRHKVTEMGQEVTMRCQPILGHNTVFWYRQTMMQGLELLAYFRNRAPLDDSGMPKDRFSAEMPDATLATLKIQPSEPRDSAVYFCASGTTGGFYTEAFFGQGTRLTVV.

This sequence joins TRBV3-1 (or the pseudogene TRBV3-2) and TRBJ2-1; a possible D gene is TRBD2 (6 bases). CDR1 and CDR2 (germline): LGHDT, YNNKEL (reference sequence). The CDR3 contains 18 residues. Trimming took 3 bases from V and 0 from J, leaving 18 bases between them. In nucleotides, the CDR3 is TGTGCCAGCAGCCACTCAGGCAAGCGGGCGAGCTCCTACAATGAGCAGTTCTTC. This sequence encodes CASSHSGKRASSYNEQFF.

The chain links TRBV7-2 to TRBJ1-4; 7 bases align to TRBD1. CDR1 and CDR2 (germline): SGHTA, FQGNSA. Trimming at V came to 1 base and at J to 3 bases, leaving 2 bases not matched to a gene. The CDR3 is made up of 15 amino acids. The CDR3 nucleotides read TGTGCCAGCAGCTTAGGGGACAGCTCTAATGAAAAACTGTTTTTT. Translated: CASSLGDSSNEKLFF.

The chain is built from TRBV7-2 and TRBJ1-1, with D unclear. Germline V gene lookup returns CDR1 SGHTA and CDR2 FQGNSA. The CDR3 sequence is 13 residues long. Trimming removed 5 bases from V and 7 bases from J, with 14 bases in between. CDR3 in DNA: TGTGCCAGCAGCCCTCGGAGGCGTGGTGAAGCTTTCTTT. Residues: CASSPRRRGEAFF.

The gene calls are TRBV9 and TRBJ1-2; 9 bases are shared with TRBD1. Germline assignment: CDR1 SGDLS and CDR2 YYNGEE. The CDR3 has 16 amino acids. J lost 4 bases, V lost 0 bases, and 7 bases had no gene match. DNA for the CDR3: TGTGCCAGCAGCGTAGTCACAGGGGGCGAAGGCTATGGCTACACCTTC. Amino acid sequence: CASSVVTGGEGYGYTF.

This chain links TRBV2 with TRBJ1-6; 8 bases fit TRBD1. J gave up 9 bases and V 8 bases, and 9 bases lay outside the gene matches. CDR3 length: 14 amino acids. The germline CDR1 and CDR2 sequences are SNHLY and FYNNEI. The CDR3 DNA reads as TGTGCCAGCTCCCCACGAACAGGGGGTTCACCCCTCCACTTT. Protein sequence: CASSPRTGGSPLHF.

This chain links TRBV7-2 with TRBJ2-7; D ambiguous. The CDR3 runs to 15 residues. V lost 1 base, J lost 0 bases, and 10 bases lay in between. Germline V gives CDR1 SGHTA, CDR2 FQGNSA. CDR3 loop: CASSLGLLPSYEQYF. CDR3 bases: TGTGCCAGCAGCTTAGGGCTTCTCCCCTCCTACGAGCAGTACTTC.

The chain employs TRBV29-1 and TRBJ1-3; D is unclear. The V and J ends lost 6 bases and 1 base respectively, with 7 bases between them. The CDR3 covers 12 residues. CDR1 is SQVTM and CDR2 is ANQGSEA in the germline V gene. As DNA, the CDR3 is TGCAGCGTGCGTGAGTCTGGAAACACCATATATTTT. It translates to CSVRESGNTIYF.

About this clone itself: The same CDR3 can be traced to other DNA sequences in this sample. The rearrangement uses TRBV10-3 and TRBJ1-1; D is undetermined. The length of the CDR3 is 13 residues. Germline V gene lookup returns CDR1 ENHRY and CDR2 SYGVKD. Trimming stripped 8 bases from V and 0 bases from J, with 10 bases between. CDR3 sequence reads: CAIRRGLNTEAFF. CDR3 nucleotide sequence: TGTGCCATCCGTAGAGGTCTGAACACTGAAGCTTTCTTT.

CDR3 bases: TGTGCCAGCAGGACAGGGTACTCACCCCTCCACTTT. Its protein product is CASRTGYSPLHF. The chain uses TRBV2 and TRBJ1-6; TRBD1 matches 7 bases. Germline V gives CDR1 SNHLY, CDR2 FYNNEI. The trim removed 6 bases at V and 10 bases at J, leaving 3 bases unmatched. The CDR3 contains 12 residues.

The gene calls are TRBV7-9 and TRBJ1-3; D is undetermined. CDR1 is SEHNR and CDR2 is FQNEAQ in the germline V gene (reference sequence). Trimming pared 1 base from V and 2 bases from J, leaving 6 bases between. This CDR3 is 14 amino acids long. The CDR3 nucleotides are TGTGCCAGCAGCTTAGTGGCAGCTGGAAACACCATATATTTT. This codes for CASSLVAAGNTIYF.

The rearrangement links TRBV7-3 to TRBJ2-2, with TRBD2 identical over 7 bases. Germline CDR1 reads SGHTA; CDR2 reads FQGTGA. The V segment lost 5 bases and the J segment 0 bases; nucleotides outside the gene matches: 6. The CDR3 has 16 amino acids. CDR3 sequence reads: CASSPQAGANTGELFF. The CDR3 nucleotides read TGTGCCAGCAGCCCCCAGGCGGGAGCGAACACCGGGGAGCTGTTTTTT.

This clone was counted only a few times. This chain connects TRBV11-2 to TRBJ2-2; 7 bases map to TRBD2. The V gene's germline CDR1 is SGHAT and CDR2 FQNNGV. The CDR3 has 15 residues. V shed 1 base and J 5 bases; nucleotides not matched to a gene: 4. This CDR3 is CASSLASGVTGELFF. Here the CDR3 DNA reads TGTGCCAGCAGCTTAGCCAGCGGGGTTACCGGGGAGCTGTTTTTT. Full variable domain (remainder filled in from reference TRBV11-2 and TRBJ2-2): EAGVAQSPRYKIIEKRQSVAFWCNPISGHATLYWYQQILGQGPKLLIQFQNNGVVDDSQLPKDRFSAERLKGVDSTLKIQPAKLEDSAVYLCASSLASGVTGELFFGEGSRLTVL.

CDR3 DNA sequence: TGCGCCAGCAGCTCCGGACTAGCGGGGGACTCCTACGAGCAGTACTTC. It specifies CASSSGLAGDSYEQYF. The chain has TRBV5-1 and TRBJ2-7, with 13 bases fitting TRBD2. The CDR3 is 16 amino acids. The germline CDR1 and CDR2 sequences are SGHRS and YFSETQ. Trimming at V came to 3 bases and at J to 0 bases, leaving 3 bases not matched to a gene. The complete variable domain, with remaining parts taken from reference TRBV5-1 and TRBJ2-7, reads KAGVTQTPRYLIKTRGQQVTLSCSPISGHRSVSWYQQTPGQGLQFLFEYFSETQRNKGNFPGRFSGRQFSNSRSEMNVSTLELGDSALYLCASSSGLAGDSYEQYFGPGTRLTVT.

This clone was counted only a few times. The chain uses TRBV4-3 and TRBJ2-1; the D gene is possibly TRBD2 (5 bases). CDR3 length: 14 residues. Germline V lookup: CDR1 LGHNA, CDR2 YSLEER. Trimming removed 5 bases from V and 6 bases from J, with 14 bases in between. CDR3 DNA: TGCGCCAGCAGCAAATCGGTGGCGGGCAATGAGCAGTTCTTC. Protein: CASSKSVAGNEQFF.

V usage is TRBV19 and J usage is TRBJ1-3, with 9 bases lining up with TRBD1. From germline, CDR1 is LNHDA and CDR2 SQIVND (reference sequence). The CDR3 length is 16 residues. V lost 5 bases to trimming and J lost 1 base; unmatched junction nucleotides: 6. CDR3: CASSPHRGLSGNTIYF. The CDR3 region has the DNA TGTGCCAGTAGTCCCCACAGGGGGCTATCTGGAAACACCATATATTTT.